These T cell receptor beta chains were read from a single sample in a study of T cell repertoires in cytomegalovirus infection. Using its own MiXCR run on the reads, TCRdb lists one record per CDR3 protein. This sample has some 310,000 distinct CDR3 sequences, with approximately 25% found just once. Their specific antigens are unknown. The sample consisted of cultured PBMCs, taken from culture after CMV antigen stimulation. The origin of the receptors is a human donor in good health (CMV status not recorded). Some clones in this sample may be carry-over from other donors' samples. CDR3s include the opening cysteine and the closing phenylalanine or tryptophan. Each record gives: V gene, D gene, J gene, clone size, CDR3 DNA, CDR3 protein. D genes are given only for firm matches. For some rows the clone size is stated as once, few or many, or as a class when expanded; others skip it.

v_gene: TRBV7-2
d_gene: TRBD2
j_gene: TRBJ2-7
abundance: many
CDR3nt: TGTGCCAGCAGCTTAGCCCCTCAAGCGGGAGGGCCCTACGAGCAGTACTTC
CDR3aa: CASSLAPQAGGPYEQYF

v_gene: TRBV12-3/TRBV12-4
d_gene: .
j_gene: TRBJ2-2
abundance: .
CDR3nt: TGTGCCAGCAGTGGAAGCATTACCGGGGAGCTGTTTTTT
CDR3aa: CASSGSITGELFF

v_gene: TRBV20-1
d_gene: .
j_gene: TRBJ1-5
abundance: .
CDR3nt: TGCAGTGCTAAACCGGACGGAAATCAGCCCCAGCATTTT
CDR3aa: CSAKPDGNQPQHF

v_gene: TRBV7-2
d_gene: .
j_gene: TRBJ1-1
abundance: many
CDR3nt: TGTGCCAGCAGCCGGGGGGGGGCAGGGACTGAAGCTTTCTTT
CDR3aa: CASSRGGAGTEAFF

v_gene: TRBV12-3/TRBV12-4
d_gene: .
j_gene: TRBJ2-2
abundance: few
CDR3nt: TGTGCCAGCAGTGCCGGACAGACCACCGGGGAGCTGTTTTTT
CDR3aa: CASSAGQTTGELFF

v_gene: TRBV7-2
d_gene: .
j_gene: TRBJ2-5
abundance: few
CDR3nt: TGTGCCAGCAGCCGCCCCTGGGGTGTAGAGACCCAGTACTTC
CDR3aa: CASSRPWGVETQYF

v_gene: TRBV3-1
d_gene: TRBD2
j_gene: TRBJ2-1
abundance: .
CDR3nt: TGTGCCAGCAGCCCCCTAATAGCGGGGGAGCAGTTCTTC
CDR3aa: CASSPLIAGEQFF

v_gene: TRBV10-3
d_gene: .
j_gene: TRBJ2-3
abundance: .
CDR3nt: TGTGCCATCAGTACCAGGGGAGAGGGAACAGATACGCAGTATTTT
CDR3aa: CAISTRGEGTDTQYF

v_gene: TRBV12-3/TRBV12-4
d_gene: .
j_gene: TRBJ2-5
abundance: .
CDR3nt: TGTGCCAGCAGTTTGAGGCTAGCGGTCCCAGGGGGCCAAGAGACCCAGTACTTC
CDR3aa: CASSLRLAVPGGQETQYF

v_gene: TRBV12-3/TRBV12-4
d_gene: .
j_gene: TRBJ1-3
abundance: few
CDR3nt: TGTGCCAGCAGTTTGAGTGCACACTCTGGAAACACCATATATTTT
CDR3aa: CASSLSAHSGNTIYF

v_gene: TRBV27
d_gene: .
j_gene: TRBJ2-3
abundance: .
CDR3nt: TGTGCCAGCAGTTTTGGAGTGGCGCATACGCAGTATTTT
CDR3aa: CASSFGVAHTQYF

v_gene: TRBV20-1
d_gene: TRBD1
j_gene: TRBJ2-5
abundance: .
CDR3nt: TGCAGTGCTAGTCCAAATGACAGGGGACAAGAGACCCAGTACTTC
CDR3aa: CSASPNDRGQETQYF

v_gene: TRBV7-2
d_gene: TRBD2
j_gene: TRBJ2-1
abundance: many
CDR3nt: TGTGCCAGCAGCTCAAAGGTTCTAGCGGGAGGGCCTTTTGAGCAGTTCTTC
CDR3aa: CASSSKVLAGGPFEQFF

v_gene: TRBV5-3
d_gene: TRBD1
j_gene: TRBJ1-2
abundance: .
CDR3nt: TGTGCCAGCAGCTTGAGGGGGCGAGGGGGGGGCTATGGCTACACCTTC
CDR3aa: CASSLRGRGGGYGYTF

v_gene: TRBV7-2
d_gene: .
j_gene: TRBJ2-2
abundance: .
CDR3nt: TGTGCCAGCAGCTTAAGCCAGTGGGCCGGGGAGCTGTTTTTT
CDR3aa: CASSLSQWAGELFF

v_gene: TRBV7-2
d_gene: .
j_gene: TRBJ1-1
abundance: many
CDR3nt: TGTGCCAGCAGCCCATCAGGGGCGAACACTGAAGCTTTCTTT
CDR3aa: CASSPSGANTEAFF

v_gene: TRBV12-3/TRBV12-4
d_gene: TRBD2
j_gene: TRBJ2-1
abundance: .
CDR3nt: TGTGCCAGAAGTCAGAGGAATATACTAGCGGGAGGGGCTGGTGAGCAGTTCTTC
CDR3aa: CARSQRNILAGGAGEQFF

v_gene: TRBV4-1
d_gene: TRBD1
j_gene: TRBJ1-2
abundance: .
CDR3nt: TGCGCCAGCAGCCAAACAGGGGGCAGTGGCTACACCTTC
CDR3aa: CASSQTGGSGYTF

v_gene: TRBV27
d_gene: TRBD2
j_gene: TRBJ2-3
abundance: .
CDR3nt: TGTGCCAGCAGTACGAGCGGGAGGGCCCCGGGGGGAGATACGCAGTATTTT
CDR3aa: CASSTSGRAPGGDTQYF

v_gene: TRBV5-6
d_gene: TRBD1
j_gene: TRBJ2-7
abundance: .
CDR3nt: TGTGCCAGCAGAAGGACAGGGAGATACGAGCAGTACTTC
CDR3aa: CASRRTGRYEQYF

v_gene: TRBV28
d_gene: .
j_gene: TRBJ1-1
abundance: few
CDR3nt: TGTGCCAGCAGTCCCACGGGTGAGGCTTTCTTT
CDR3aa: CASSPTGEAFF

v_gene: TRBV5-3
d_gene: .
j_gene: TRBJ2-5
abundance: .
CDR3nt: TGTGCCAGCAGCTTGTTCCGGGAGACCCAGTACTTC
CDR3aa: CASSLFRETQYF

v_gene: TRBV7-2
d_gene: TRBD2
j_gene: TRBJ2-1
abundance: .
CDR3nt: TGTGCCAGCAGCGCGAGACGGACTAGCGGCTACAATGAGCAGTTCTTC
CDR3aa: CASSARRTSGYNEQFF

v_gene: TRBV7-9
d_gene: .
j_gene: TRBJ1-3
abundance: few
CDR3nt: TGTGCCAGCAGCCATCCTACAGGGAGTTATGGAAACACCATATATTTT
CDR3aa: CASSHPTGSYGNTIYF

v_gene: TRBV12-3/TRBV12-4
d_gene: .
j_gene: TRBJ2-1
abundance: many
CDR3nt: TGTGCCAGCAGTTTTGTCGGGCATGATGAGCAGTTCTTC
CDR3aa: CASSFVGHDEQFF

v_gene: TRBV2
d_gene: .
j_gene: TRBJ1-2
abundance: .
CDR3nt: TGTGCCAGCAACCCCGGAGGGGCCCCTAACTATGGCTACACCTTC
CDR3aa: CASNPGGAPNYGYTF

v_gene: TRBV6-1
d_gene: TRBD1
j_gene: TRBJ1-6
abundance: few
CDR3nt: TGTGCCAGCAGTGCAGGGACAGGGGTGAGGTCACCCCTCCACTTT
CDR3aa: CASSAGTGVRSPLHF

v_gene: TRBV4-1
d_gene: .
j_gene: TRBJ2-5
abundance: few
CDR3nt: TGCGCCAGCAGCCAAGAGGGAGTGGCCCAAGAGACCCAGTACTTC
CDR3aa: CASSQEGVAQETQYF

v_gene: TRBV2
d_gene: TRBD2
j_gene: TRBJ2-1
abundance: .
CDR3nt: TGTGCCAGCAGCAAGGCTAGCGGGAGAGGGAATGAGCAGTTCTTC
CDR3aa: CASSKASGRGNEQFF

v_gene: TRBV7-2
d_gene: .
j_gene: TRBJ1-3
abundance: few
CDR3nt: TGTGCCAGCAGCTTAGGATCCCCAGGGTCAGGCTCTGGAAACACCATATATTTT
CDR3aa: CASSLGSPGSGSGNTIYF

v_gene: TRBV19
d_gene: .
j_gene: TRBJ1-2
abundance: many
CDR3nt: TGTGCCACCTGGGACACTTACAACTATGGCTACACCTTC
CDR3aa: CATWDTYNYGYTF

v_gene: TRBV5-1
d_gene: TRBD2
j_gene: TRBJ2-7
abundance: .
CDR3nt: TGCGCCAGCAGCTACACAACTAGGACTAGCGGGAGGGTAAGCTACGAGCAGTACTTC
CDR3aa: CASSYTTRTSGRVSYEQYF

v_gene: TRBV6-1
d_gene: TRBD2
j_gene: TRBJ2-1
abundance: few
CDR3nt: TGTGCCAGCAAAGCTTATAGCGGGAGTTACAATGAGCAGTTCTTC
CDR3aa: CASKAYSGSYNEQFF

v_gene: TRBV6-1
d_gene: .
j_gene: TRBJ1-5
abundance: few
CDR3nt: TGTGCCAGCAGTGAAGCGGCAGCAAATCAGCCCCAGCATTTT
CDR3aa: CASSEAAANQPQHF

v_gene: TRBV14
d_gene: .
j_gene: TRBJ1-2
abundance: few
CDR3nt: TGTGCCAGCAGCCCCAATGGCAGGACCCTCTATGGCTACACCTTC
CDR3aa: CASSPNGRTLYGYTF

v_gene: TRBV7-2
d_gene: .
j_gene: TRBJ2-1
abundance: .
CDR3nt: TGTGCCAGCAGCTTAGACAGGGTCAACAATGAGCAGTTCTTC
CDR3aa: CASSLDRVNNEQFF

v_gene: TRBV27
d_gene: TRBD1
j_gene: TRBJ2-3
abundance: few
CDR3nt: TGTGCCAGCAGTCCCAGGGACAGAAGCACAGATACGCAGTATTTT
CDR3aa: CASSPRDRSTDTQYF

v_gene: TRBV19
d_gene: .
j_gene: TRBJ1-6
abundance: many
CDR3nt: TGTGCCAGTAGTACCTCGGGGACGCCCAGAGGGAATTCACCCCTCCACTTT
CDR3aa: CASSTSGTPRGNSPLHF

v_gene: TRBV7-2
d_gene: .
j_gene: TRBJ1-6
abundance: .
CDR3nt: TGTGCCAGCAGCCCTCAATCCGTGGGACTTAATTCACCCCTCCACTTT
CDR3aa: CASSPQSVGLNSPLHF

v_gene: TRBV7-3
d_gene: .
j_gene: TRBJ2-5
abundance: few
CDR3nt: TGTGCCAGCAGCAAGGACCCAATCGGAGGGCTACTTGAGACCCAGTACTTC
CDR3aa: CASSKDPIGGLLETQYF

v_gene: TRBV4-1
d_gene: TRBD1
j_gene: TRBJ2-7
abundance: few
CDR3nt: TGCGCCAGCAGCCACGGACAGGGGGCAAACGAGCAGTACTTC
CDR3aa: CASSHGQGANEQYF

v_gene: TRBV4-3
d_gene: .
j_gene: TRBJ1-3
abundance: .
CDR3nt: TGCGCCAGCAGCCGGCACCGAGGAGATGGAAACACCATATATTTT
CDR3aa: CASSRHRGDGNTIYF

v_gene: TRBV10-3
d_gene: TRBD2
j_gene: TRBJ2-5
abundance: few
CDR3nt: TGTGCCATCGGGTCCGGGGGAGGGGTGACTCGGGAGACCCAGTACTTC
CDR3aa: CAIGSGGGVTRETQYF

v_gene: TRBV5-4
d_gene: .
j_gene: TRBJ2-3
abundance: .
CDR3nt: TGTGCCAGCAGCTCCCCTGTGAGACTAGAGACAGATACGCAGTATTTT
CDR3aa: CASSSPVRLETDTQYF

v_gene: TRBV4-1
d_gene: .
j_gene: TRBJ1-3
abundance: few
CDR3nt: TGCGCCAGCAGCCAGCCACAAGGGGCCACCATATATTTT
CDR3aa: CASSQPQGATIYF

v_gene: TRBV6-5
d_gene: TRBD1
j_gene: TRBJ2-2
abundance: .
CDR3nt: TGTGCCAGCAGTCCAGAGGGGACAGCTAACACCGGGGAGCTGTTTTTT
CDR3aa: CASSPEGTANTGELFF

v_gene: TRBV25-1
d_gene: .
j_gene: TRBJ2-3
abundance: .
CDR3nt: TGTGCCAGCAGTGATTTCAGGGGCACAGATACGCAGTATTTT
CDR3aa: CASSDFRGTDTQYF

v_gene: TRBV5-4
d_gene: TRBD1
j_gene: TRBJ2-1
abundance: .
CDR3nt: TGTGCCAGCAGCTTGTGGGACAGGGGGCTCAATGAGCAGTTCTTC
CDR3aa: CASSLWDRGLNEQFF

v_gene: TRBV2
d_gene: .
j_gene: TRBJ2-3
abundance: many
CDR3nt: TGTGCCAGCAAGGGGATACTCACAGATACGCAGTATTTT
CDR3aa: CASKGILTDTQYF

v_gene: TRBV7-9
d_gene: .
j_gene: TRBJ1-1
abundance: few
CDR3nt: TGTGCCAGCAGCTTAGCGGCAAATGAAGCTTTCTTT
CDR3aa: CASSLAANEAFF

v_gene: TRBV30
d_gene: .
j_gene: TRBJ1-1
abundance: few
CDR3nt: TGTGCCTGGAGCGCAGGAGGGAGGGGGACTGAAGCTTTCTTT
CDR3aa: CAWSAGGRGTEAFF